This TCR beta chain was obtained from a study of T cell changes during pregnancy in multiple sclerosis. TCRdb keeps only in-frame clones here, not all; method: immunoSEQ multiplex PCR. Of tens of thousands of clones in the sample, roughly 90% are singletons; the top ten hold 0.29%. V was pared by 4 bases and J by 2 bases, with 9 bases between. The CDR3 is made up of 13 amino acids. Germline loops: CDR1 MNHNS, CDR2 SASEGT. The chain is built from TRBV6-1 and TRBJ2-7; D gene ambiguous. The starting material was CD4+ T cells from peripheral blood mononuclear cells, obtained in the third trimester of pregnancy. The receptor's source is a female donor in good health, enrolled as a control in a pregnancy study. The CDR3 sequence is CASSASDTYEQYF. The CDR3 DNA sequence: TGTGCCAGCAGTGCGTCAGATACCTACGAGCAGTACTTC.